Listed here are 9 T cell receptor beta chains from one sample, sequenced in a study of blood T cell repertoires in COVID-19. Data came from immunoSEQ multiplex PCR; TCRdb stores just in-frame clones and leaves some out. The profile covers about 140,000 clones, with 84% appearing a single time and roughly 3.4% taken by the ten largest. Sequenced input: PBMCs or T cells enriched from blood (not recorded which). The source of these receptors is a woman in her forties or fifties with acute COVID-19.

This chain connects TRBV19 to TRBJ2-1, with TRBD1 matching over 10 bases. Germline V gene sequence: CDR1 LNHDA, CDR2 SQIVND (reference sequence). The CDR3 runs 14 residues. The ends lost 10 bases at V and 8 bases at J; junction bases unmatched: 11. This chain's CDR3 is CATTDRDRGDEQFF. CDR3 DNA: TGTGCCACCACCGACCGGGACAGGGGCGATGAGCAGTTCTTC. The whole variable domain, filled in from reference TRBV19 and TRBJ2-1, reads DGGITQSPKYLFRKEGQNVTLSCEQNLNHDAMYWYRQDPGQGLRLIYYSQIVNDFQKGDIAEGYSVSREKKESFPLTVTSAQKNPTAFYLCATTDRDRGDEQFFGPGTRLTVL.

The table lists this clone with a few counts. The chain employs TRBV15 and TRBJ2-2; tentatively, D is TRBD2 (5 bases). V lost 6 bases and J lost 3, with 11 bases in between. The CDR3 spans 14 residues. Germline-derived CDR1 and CDR2 are LNHNV and YYDKDF (reference sequence). The CDR3 DNA reads TGTGCCACCAGGTCCGGAGCGGACACCGGGGAGCTGTTTTTT. Translated, it gives CATRSGADTGELFF.

This chain connects TRBV5-1 to TRBJ2-7, with 7 bases that match TRBD1. Germline-derived CDR1 and CDR2 are SGHRS and YFSETQ. The CDR3 has 14 residues. V dropped 3 bases and J dropped 2; count of bases not matched to a gene: 5. The CDR3 DNA reads TGCGCCAGCAGCTGGTGGACAGGACCCTACGAGCAGTACTTC. Translating it yields CASSWWTGPYEQYF. The full variable domain, in which reference TRBV5-1 and TRBJ2-7 provide the parts outside the CDR3, is KAGVTQTPRYLIKTRGQQVTLSCSPISGHRSVSWYQQTPGQGLQFLFEYFSETQRNKGNFPGRFSGRQFSNSRSEMNVSTLELGDSALYLCASSWWTGPYEQYFGPGTRLTVT.

The chain employs TRBV10-3 and TRBJ1-2; maybe TRBD1 (5 bases). The CDR3 has 14 residues. From germline, CDR1 is ENHRY and CDR2 SYGVKD. V lost 3 bases, J lost 7 bases, and 15 bases lay in between. Here the CDR3 reads CAISDRDLIGGYTF. In DNA, the CDR3 is TGTGCCATCAGTGACCGGGACTTAATTGGTGGCTACACCTTC.

The genes are TRBV29-1 and TRBJ1-2; 7 nucleotides line up with TRBD1. The CDR3 runs 13 residues. The V gene's germline CDR1 is SQVTM and CDR2 ANQGSEA. With V trimmed by 2 bases and J by 6 bases, 6 bases remained unmatched. The DNA for the CDR3 is TGCAGCGTTGAATTCCGGGACAGAGATGGCTACACCTTC. Its protein is CSVEFRDRDGYTF.

V gene TRBV11-2 combines with J gene TRBJ1-6; D possibly corresponds to TRBD1 (6 bases). CDR1 is SGHAT, CDR2 FQNNGV, per germline. V dropped 2 bases and J dropped 9 bases, with 11 bases sitting between them. CDR3 size: 14 residues. DNA of the CDR3: TGTGCCAGCAGCTTACCACAGGGTGGTTCACCCCTCCACTTT. Residues: CASSLPQGGSPLHF. Full variable domain (rest looked up from reference TRBV11-2 and TRBJ1-6): EAGVAQSPRYKIIEKRQSVAFWCNPISGHATLYWYQQILGQGPKLLIQFQNNGVVDDSQLPKDRFSAERLKGVDSTLKIQPAKLEDSAVYLCASSLPQGGSPLHFGNGTRLTVT.

The chain recombines TRBV5-1 with TRBJ2-6; tentatively, D is TRBD2 (5 bases). Deletions cut 4 bases from V and 0 bases from J, with 11 bases between. The germline V gene has CDR1 SGHRS and CDR2 YFSETQ. The CDR3 has 16 residues. Here the CDR3 DNA reads TGCGCCAGCAGCAACGGGGTCCGCTCTGGGGCCAACGTCCTGACTTTC. It translates to CASSNGVRSGANVLTF.

The chain has TRBV7-3 and TRBJ1-6, with TRBD1 matching 7 bases. CDR1 is SGHTA, CDR2 FQGTGA, per germline. V lost 5 bases and J lost 7; bases outside the gene matches: 8. CDR3 length: 15 amino acids. CDR3 residues: CASSRTGTANSPLHF. CDR3 DNA: TGTGCCAGCAGCCGAACAGGGACAGCCAATTCACCCCTCCACTTT.

The CDR3 coding sequence is TGTGCCAGCAGTCCTGGGCTTGCTGGCTACACCTTC. Amino acid sequence: CASSPGLAGYTF. This chain links TRBV12-3 or TRBV12-4 with TRBJ1-2; D is unclear. The V gene lost 5 bases and the J gene lost 7 bases, with 11 bases spanning the gap. This CDR3 comprises 12 residues.